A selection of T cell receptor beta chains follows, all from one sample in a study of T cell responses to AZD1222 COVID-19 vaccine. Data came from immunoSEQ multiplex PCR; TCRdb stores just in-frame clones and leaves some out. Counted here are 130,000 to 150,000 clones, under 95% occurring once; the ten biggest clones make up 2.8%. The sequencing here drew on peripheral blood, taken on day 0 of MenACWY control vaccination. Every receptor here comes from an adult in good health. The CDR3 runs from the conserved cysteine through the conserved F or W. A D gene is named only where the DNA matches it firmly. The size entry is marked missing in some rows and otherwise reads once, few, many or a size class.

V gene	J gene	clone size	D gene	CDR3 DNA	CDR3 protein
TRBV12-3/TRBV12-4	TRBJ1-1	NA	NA	TGTGCCAGCAGTTTAAAATCTGCGACTTTCTTT	CASSLKSATFF
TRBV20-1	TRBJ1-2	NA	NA	TGCAGTGCTAGTATGGACAGAGGAGCTAACTATGGCTACACCTTC	CSASMDRGANYGYTF
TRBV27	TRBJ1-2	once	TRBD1	TGTGCCAGCAGTTCAGACAGGGGGCTGGAGGGCTACACCTTC	CASSSDRGLEGYTF
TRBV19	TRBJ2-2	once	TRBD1	TGTGCCAGTAGTATAGATTGGGGACAGGGGAACACCGGGGAGCTGTTTTTT	CASSIDWGQGNTGELFF
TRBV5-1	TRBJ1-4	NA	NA	TGCGCCAGCAGCCAGGGGACTGGGAGTGAAAAACTGTTTTTT	CASSQGTGSEKLFF
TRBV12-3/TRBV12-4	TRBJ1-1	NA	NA	TGTGCCAGCAGTTTAACCCAGGGCACTGAAGCTTTCTTT	CASSLTQGTEAFF
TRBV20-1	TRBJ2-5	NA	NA	TGCAGTGCTAGTCCGGTTCGGCGAGGAGAGACCCAGTACTTC	CSASPVRRGETQYF
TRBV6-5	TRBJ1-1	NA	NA	TGTGCCAGCACTAGAGAGAACACTGAAGCTTTCTTT	CASTRENTEAFF
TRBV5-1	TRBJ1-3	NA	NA	TGCGCCAGCAGCCCGCGAGACACAGGGTTCGGAAACACCATATATTTT	CASSPRDTGFGNTIYF
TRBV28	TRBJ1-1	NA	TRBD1	TGTGCCAGCAGTTTAATAATTGGACAGGGCACTTTGAACACTGAAGCTTTCTTT	CASSLIIGQGTLNTEAFF
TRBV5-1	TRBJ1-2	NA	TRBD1	TGCGCCAGCAGCTGGAAGGGGACAGGGGTTTATGGCTACACCTTC	CASSWKGTGVYGYTF
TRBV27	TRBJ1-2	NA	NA	TGTGCCAGCAGTGGTATTCGGACGGAAAACTATGGCTACACCTTC	CASSGIRTENYGYTF
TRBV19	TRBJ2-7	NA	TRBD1	TGTGCCAGTAGTGGCAGGGGACAGGGGGCCGCCTACGAGCAGTACTTC	CASSGRGQGAAYEQYF
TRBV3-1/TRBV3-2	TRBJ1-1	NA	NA	TGTGCCAGCAGCCAGGCCGGACGGACCATGAACACTGAAGCTTTCTTT	CASSQAGRTMNTEAFF
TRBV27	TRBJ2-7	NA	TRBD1	TGTGCCAGCAGTACCCTCGGCACAGGGGCTGAGCAGTACTTC	CASSTLGTGAEQYF
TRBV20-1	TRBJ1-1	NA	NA	TGCAGTGCTAGAGCCGGGACTGAAGCTTTCTTT	CSARAGTEAFF
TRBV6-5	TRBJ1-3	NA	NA	TGTGCCAGCAGTTACGAGTTTCCTGGAAACACCATATATTTT	CASSYEFPGNTIYF
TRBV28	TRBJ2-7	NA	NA	TGTGCCAGCAGTTCCACTTACGAGCAGTACTTC	CASSSTYEQYF
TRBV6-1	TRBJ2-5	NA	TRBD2	TGTGCCAGCAGTGCCGGACTAGCGGGAAACCAAGAGACCCAGTACTTC	CASSAGLAGNQETQYF
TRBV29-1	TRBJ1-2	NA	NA	TGCAGCGCCCATGTGCGGGCCGGGACCACATTGGGCGGCTACACCTTC	CSAHVRAGTTLGGYTF
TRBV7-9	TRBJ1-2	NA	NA	TGTGCCAGCAGCCCAGGGCTAAACGACGGCGTAAAGGGCTATGGCTACACCTTC	CASSPGLNDGVKGYGYTF
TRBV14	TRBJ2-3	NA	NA	TGTGCCAGCAGCCCTTATTACTTTGCGGGCGCGACAGATACGCAGTATTTT	CASSPYYFAGATDTQYF
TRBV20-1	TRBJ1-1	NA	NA	TGCAGTGCAGACTCGAGCACTGAAGCTTTCTTT	CSADSSTEAFF
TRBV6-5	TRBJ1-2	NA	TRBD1	TGTGCCAGCAGTCACCAAGACAGGGCAGACTATGGCTACACCTTC	CASSHQDRADYGYTF
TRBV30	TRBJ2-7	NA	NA	TGTGCCTGGAGTCGTAAGTACGAGCAGTACTTC	CAWSRKYEQYF
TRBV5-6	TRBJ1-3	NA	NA	TGTGCCAGCGAGTATGGGACCGAAGGAAACACCATATATTTT	CASEYGTEGNTIYF
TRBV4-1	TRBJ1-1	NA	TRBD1	TGCGCCAGCAGCCAAGCTTCGACAGGGGTTAAGGCGATGAACACTGAAGCTTTCTTT	CASSQASTGVKAMNTEAFF
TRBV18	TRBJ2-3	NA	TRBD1	TGTGCCAGCTCATCCCTGGACAGGGGTACAGATACGCAGTATTTT	CASSSLDRGTDTQYF
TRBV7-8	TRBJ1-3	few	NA	TGTGCCAGCAGTCAGGCCAGGGGAACAAGTTGGCACACCATATATTTT	CASSQARGTSWHTIYF
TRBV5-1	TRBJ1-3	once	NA	TGCGCCAGCACCCTCGACACGGGGTTAGGAAACACCATATATTTT	CASTLDTGLGNTIYF
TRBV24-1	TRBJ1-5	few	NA	TGTGCCACCAGTGACCATGCATCTAGCAATCAGCCCCAGCATTTT	CATSDHASSNQPQHF
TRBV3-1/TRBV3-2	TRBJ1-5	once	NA	TGTGCCAGCAGCCCGACAGCTTATAGCAATCAGCCCCAGCATTTT	CASSPTAYSNQPQHF
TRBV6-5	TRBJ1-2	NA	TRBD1	TGTGCCAGCAGTTACGGGGCCCAGACAGGGAGTGGCTACACCTTC	CASSYGAQTGSGYTF
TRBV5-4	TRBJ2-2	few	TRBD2	TGTGCCAGCAGCTTGGGTTTAGCGGGGGGCACCGGGGAGCTGTTTTTT	CASSLGLAGGTGELFF
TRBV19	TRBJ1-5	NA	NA	TGTGCCAGTAGTAGGAAGGGTCCCATGGATCAGCCCCAGCATTTT	CASSRKGPMDQPQHF
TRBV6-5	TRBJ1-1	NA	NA	TGTGCCAGCACCCTAGGGGGGGGAAGTGGCGCAGCTTTCTTT	CASTLGGGSGAAFF
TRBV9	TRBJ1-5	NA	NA	TGTGCCAGCAGCGTAGCCGGTCAGTCCAATCAGCCCCAGCATTTT	CASSVAGQSNQPQHF
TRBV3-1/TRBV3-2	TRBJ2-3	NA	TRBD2	TGTGCCAGCAGCCCTCGGGGGGGGCGGGATACGCAGTATTTT	CASSPRGGRDTQYF
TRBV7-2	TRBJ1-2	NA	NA	TGTGCCAGCAGTCCGAGGGCAGGGAATGGCTACACCTTC	CASSPRAGNGYTF
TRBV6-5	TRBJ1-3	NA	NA	TGTGCCAGCAGACAAGGGGCTTCTGGAAACACCATATATTTT	CASRQGASGNTIYF
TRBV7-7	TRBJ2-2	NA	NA	TGTGCCAGCAGTCCCGACAGCACGAACACCGGGGAGCTGTTTTTT	CASSPDSTNTGELFF
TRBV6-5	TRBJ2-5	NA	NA	TGTGCCAGCAGCCTTGGAGAGACCCAGTACTTC	CASSLGETQYF
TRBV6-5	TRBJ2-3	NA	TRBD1	TGTGCCAGCAGGGACAGGAGGACAGATACGCAGTATTTT	CASRDRRTDTQYF
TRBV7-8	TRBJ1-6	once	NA	TGTGCCAGCAGCTTACGGGGCCGTGGAGAATCACCCCTCCACTTT	CASSLRGRGESPLHF
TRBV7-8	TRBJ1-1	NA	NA	TGTGCCAGCAGCTTACAGAACACTGAAGCTTTCTTT	CASSLQNTEAFF
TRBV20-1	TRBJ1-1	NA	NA	TGCAGTGCTAGGGCCGGTACTGAAGCTTTCTTT	CSARAGTEAFF
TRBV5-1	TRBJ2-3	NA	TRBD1	TGCGCCAGCAGCCGTTTAGGGACAGTAGGCACAGATACGCAGTATTTT	CASSRLGTVGTDTQYF
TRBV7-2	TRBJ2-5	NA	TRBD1	TGTGCCAGCCGTCGCCGACAGGGTAAACAAGAGACCCAGTACTTC	CASRRRQGKQETQYF
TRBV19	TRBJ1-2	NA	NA	TGTGCCAGTAGTATAGCAGGGCCGAACTATGGCTACACCTTC	CASSIAGPNYGYTF
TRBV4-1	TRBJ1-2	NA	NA	TGCGCCAGCAGCCAAGGCCGGGCGAGGGAATACTATGGCTACACCTTC	CASSQGRAREYYGYTF
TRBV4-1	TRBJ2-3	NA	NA	TGCGCCAGCAGCCCCGGCGGCAGTCCTACGAGGGGCACAGATACGCAGTATTTT	CASSPGGSPTRGTDTQYF
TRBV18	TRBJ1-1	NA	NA	TGTGCCAGCTCATTCACTCAGGGGATGAACACTGAAGCTTTCTTT	CASSFTQGMNTEAFF
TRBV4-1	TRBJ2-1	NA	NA	TGCGCCAGCAGCCACCGGTCCCGGGACACCACCTCCTACAATGAGCAGTTCTTC	CASSHRSRDTTSYNEQFF